This entry describes one T cell receptor (beta chain). This CDR3 is also generated by other DNA sequences in the sample. The assay was immunoSEQ multiplex PCR, and TCRdb's table has in-frame clones only and misses some. The sample includes about 300,000 clones, approximately 88% of them seen just once. The data derive from a study of blood T cell repertoires in COVID-19. Germline V gene sequence: CDR1 SGHRS, CDR2 YFSETQ. CDR3 size: 14 residues. V lost 0 bases, J lost 1 base, and 8 bases lay in between. The specimen sequenced was PBMCs or T cells enriched from blood (not recorded which). This receptor was obtained from a middle-aged woman who had recovered from COVID-19. The rearrangement uses TRBV5-1 and TRBJ2-7; D not certain. CDR3 sequence (DNA): TGCGCCAGCAGCTTGGATCCCAGTTCCTACGAGCAGTACTTC. This translates into CASSLDPSSYEQYF.